The 32 T cell receptor beta chains presented below share a single source sample, sequenced in a study of blood T cell repertoires in COVID-19. TCRdb's table, derived via immunoSEQ multiplex PCR, lists solely in-frame clones and lacks some. The table has over 75,000 clones, roughly nine tenths seen once. Sequencing used peripheral blood. These receptors came from a human donor with active COVID-19. The donor label of this sample is uncertain.

The sample holds one count of this clone. The chain couples TRBV6-5 to TRBJ2-2, with D maybe TRBD2 (5 bases). This CDR3 comprises 15 residues. The germline CDR1 and CDR2 sequences are MNHEY and SVGAGI. The V gene lost 0 bases and the J gene lost 5 bases, with 10 bases spanning the gap. The CDR3 region is CASSYSRSGTGELFF. CDR3 nucleotide sequence: TGTGCCAGCAGTTACTCGCGTTCGGGGACCGGGGAGCTGTTTTTT.

This chain uses TRBV6-2 or TRBV6-3 with TRBJ2-1; 11 bases are a match to TRBD2. The CDR3 is 19 amino acids. V shed 3 bases, J shed 0 bases, and the junction held 10 bases outside the gene matches. Germline V gene lookup returns CDR1 MNHEY and CDR2 SVGEGT. CDR3 region: CASSYSLAGGMSSYNEQFF. The CDR3 DNA sequence: TGTGCCAGCAGTTATAGTCTAGCGGGGGGCATGAGCTCCTACAATGAGCAGTTCTTC.

This chain connects TRBV12-3 or TRBV12-4 to TRBJ1-2; unclear D gene. This CDR3 has 11 amino acids. The ends were cut back, 5 bases at V and 7 bases at J, with 8 bases in the middle. For the CDR3, the DNA is TGTGCCAGCAGTCTTACAGCTGGCTACACCTTC. Translation: CASSLTAGYTF.

The chain links TRBV18 to TRBJ2-5; possibly TRBD1 for D (5 bases). The V end was cut by 0 bases, the J end by 4 bases, with 9 bases between. This CDR3 has 14 residues. CDR1 and CDR2 (germline): KGHSH, LQKENI. The CDR3 region is CASSPPAGSETQYF. DNA for the CDR3: TGTGCCAGCTCACCACCGGCAGGGTCAGAGACCCAGTACTTC.

The chain joins TRBV29-1 to TRBJ1-4; D not resolved. In germline, CDR1 is SQVTM, CDR2 ANQGSEA. V lost 4 bases to trimming and J lost 0 bases, with 6 bases between them. The CDR3 is 13 amino acids. The CDR3 sequence is CSVVFATNEKLFF. CDR3 coding DNA: TGCAGCGTTGTATTTGCAACTAATGAAAAACTGTTTTTT.

The V and J genes are TRBV20-1 and TRBJ1-2; a possible D gene is TRBD1 (6 bases). The CDR3 has 11 residues. Germline V gene lookup returns CDR1 DFQATT and CDR2 SNEGSKA (reference sequence). The ends were cut back, 3 bases at V and 5 bases at J, with 7 bases in the middle. DNA of the CDR3: TGCAGTGCTAGGGGGGCGTATGGCTACACCTTC. Encoded protein: CSARGAYGYTF.

The chain employs TRBV28 and TRBJ2-7; D might be TRBD2 (6 bases). From germline, CDR1 is MDHEN and CDR2 SYDVKM. Trimming removed 4 bases at V and 3 bases at J, with 7 bases between. This CDR3 has 12 residues. CDR3 DNA sequence: TGTGCCAGCAGTTACGGGAGCTACGAGCAGTACTTC. Translating it yields CASSYGSYEQYF.

This chain joins TRBV11-3 and TRBJ2-3; 7 nucleotides align to TRBD2. CDR3 length: 13 residues. Germline V CDR1 and CDR2: SGHNT, YENEEA. V shed 0 bases, J shed 8 bases, and the junction held 2 bases outside the gene matches. The CDR3 loop is CASSLDPGGTQYF. CDR3 bases: TGTGCCAGCAGCTTAGACCCGGGAGGTACGCAGTATTTT.

The genes are TRBV9 and TRBJ2-7, with 8 bases matching TRBD2. The V segment lost 4 bases and the J segment 7 bases; nucleotides outside the gene matches: 13. Germline V gives CDR1 SGDLS, CDR2 YYNGEE. The CDR3 runs 15 residues. CDR3 sequence reads: CASSPPVGGATEQYF. In DNA, the CDR3 is TGTGCCAGCAGCCCACCTGTCGGGGGGGCCACTGAGCAGTACTTC.

This clone was counted between two and nine times. The V gene is TRBV6-5, the J gene TRBJ2-7; 7 nucleotides agree with TRBD1. After removal of 4 bases from V and 1 base from J, the junction contained 1 base not matched to a gene. Germline V gene data show CDR1 as MNHEY and CDR2 as SVGAGI. The CDR3 runs 13 residues. CDR3 nucleotide sequence: TGTGCCAGCAGTTGGGACAGATCCTACGAGCAGTACTTC. Translation gives CASSWDRSYEQYF.

The rearrangement uses TRBV5-1 and TRBJ2-7, with 11 bases matching TRBD2. CDR1 and CDR2 (germline): SGHRS, YFSETQ. V dropped 4 bases and J dropped 0; count of bases not matched to a gene: 6. The CDR3 is made up of 16 amino acids. The DNA for the CDR3 is TGCGCCAGCAGCCCGACTAGCGGGGTCCCCTCCTACGAGCAGTACTTC. The encoded protein is CASSPTSGVPSYEQYF.

J is TRBJ2-5 and V is TRBV5-1, with TRBD2 matching 8 bases. The V segment lost 0 bases and the J segment 1 base; nucleotides outside the gene matches: 8. The CDR3 is made up of 17 amino acids. The germline V gene has CDR1 SGHRS and CDR2 YFSETQ. CDR3 protein: CASSLALADPGQETQYF. The CDR3 DNA is TGCGCCAGCAGCTTGGCACTAGCGGACCCAGGCCAAGAGACCCAGTACTTC.

The chain links TRBV2 to TRBJ2-3; 10 nucleotides line up with TRBD1. Germline CDR1 reads SNHLY; CDR2 reads FYNNEI. The V gene end was trimmed by 9 bases and the J gene end by 2 bases; junction bases not matched to a gene: 5. The CDR3 covers 14 residues. The CDR3 reads CASKDRGNTDTQYF. DNA for the CDR3: TGTGCCAGTAAGGACAGGGGGAACACAGATACGCAGTATTTT.

V usage is TRBV19 and J usage is TRBJ1-4; 9 bases agree with TRBD1. Germline V CDR1 and CDR2: LNHDA, SQIVND (reference sequence). The CDR3 consists of 21 residues. V trimming: 3 bases; J trimming: 6 bases; junction bases outside the gene matches: 23. CDR3 bases: TGTGCCAGTAGTATCAGGACCACAATCCCGGGACAGGGATTGTCCCATGAAAAACTGTTTTTT. This codes for CASSIRTTIPGQGLSHEKLFF.

This clone was recorded once. CDR3 in amino acids: CASSQEPSTGNTIYF. CDR3 sequence (DNA): TGCGCCAGCAGCCAAGAACCGAGTACGGGAAACACCATATATTTT. The rearrangement links TRBV4-3 to TRBJ1-3; D is ambiguous. Germline V gene data show CDR1 as LGHNA and CDR2 as YSLEER. V lost 0 bases and J lost 4, with 10 bases in between. The CDR3 has 15 amino acids.

The genes are TRBV28 and TRBJ1-5; D gene ambiguous. V lost 6 bases to trimming and J lost 4 bases, with 19 bases between them. Looked up from germline, CDR1 is MDHEN and CDR2 is SYDVKM. The CDR3 sequence is 16 residues long. The CDR3 nucleotides read TGTGCCAGCAGACATGCGGGCCTCCAGTGGAATCAGCCCCAGCATTTT. This translates into CASRHAGLQWNQPQHF.

V and J are TRBV5-1 and TRBJ2-6; 9 positions agree with TRBD1. The V segment lost 5 bases and the J segment 0 bases; nucleotides outside the gene matches: 12. The V gene's germline CDR1 is SGHRS and CDR2 YFSETQ. CDR3 size: 19 residues. CDR3 sequence reads: CASRSLPGQGSSGANVLTF. The CDR3 coding sequence is TGCGCCAGCAGGAGCCTCCCGGGACAGGGAAGCTCTGGGGCCAACGTCCTGACTTTC.

This chain connects TRBV15 to TRBJ2-1; 9 nucleotides align to TRBD1. The CDR3 has 17 residues. Losses at the gene ends were 2 bases for V and 5 bases for J; bases not matched to a gene: 10. Germline V CDR1 and CDR2: LNHNV, YYDKDF (reference sequence). The CDR3 protein is CATSRRRRDRVNNEQFF. The CDR3 DNA reads TGTGCCACCAGCAGAAGACGACGGGACAGGGTGAACAATGAGCAGTTCTTC.

The chain recombines TRBV4-1 with TRBJ1-4, with D possibly being TRBD1 (6 bases). The CDR3 loop spans 14 amino acids. Germline V gene sequence: CDR1 MGHRA, CDR2 YSYEKL. V dropped 1 base and J dropped 7 bases, with 10 bases sitting between them. CDR3 DNA sequence: TGCGCCAGCAGCCAAGCAGGGGTCGGTGAAAAACTGTTTTTT. Its translation is CASSQAGVGEKLFF.

A single count supports this clone. The V gene is TRBV27, the J gene TRBJ1-2, with D perhaps matching TRBD1 (5 bases). The CDR3 spans 15 residues. The V and J ends lost 5 bases and 2 bases respectively, with 15 bases between them. The V gene's germline CDR1 is MNHEY and CDR2 SMNVEV (reference sequence). The CDR3 DNA sequence: TGTGCCAGCAGTAAGGGACTGTTGTTGAACTATGGCTACACCTTC. This sequence encodes CASSKGLLLNYGYTF.

The chain is built from TRBV7-9 and TRBJ1-1, with D uncertain. Germline loops: CDR1 SEHNR, CDR2 FQNEAQ (reference sequence). The V and J ends lost 5 bases and 3 bases respectively, with 13 bases between them. CDR3 length: 14 amino acids. CDR3 coding DNA: TGTGCCAGCAGCGAGACGAACGGGGACACTGAAGCTTTCTTT. Its translation is CASSETNGDTEAFF.

The gene calls are TRBV11-2 and TRBJ1-6; the D gene is possibly TRBD1 (6 bases). The CDR3 consists of 15 residues. V lost 3 bases and J lost 10, with 16 bases in between. Germline CDR1 and CDR2: SGHAT and FQNNGV. CDR3: CASSFVLQGGSPLHF. CDR3 sequence (DNA): TGTGCCAGCAGCTTCGTCCTACAGGGAGGGTCACCCCTCCACTTT.

This clone has a single count. The J gene is TRBJ2-1, the V gene TRBV4-1; TRBD2 is a possible D gene (7 bases). Deletions cut 0 bases from V and 6 bases from J, with 15 bases between. CDR1 and CDR2 from the germline V gene are MGHRA and YSYEKL. This CDR3 is 16 amino acids long. The CDR3 nucleotides are TGCGCCAGCAGCCAAGATCCCGGGGGGCCCACCAATGAGCAGTTCTTC. This encodes CASSQDPGGPTNEQFF.

This clone was recorded a few times. The rearrangement joins TRBV3-1 (or the pseudogene TRBV3-2) to TRBJ1-5; 11 positions match TRBD1. V lost 6 bases to trimming and J lost 11 bases; unmatched junction nucleotides: 9. The CDR3 is 14 residues long. The germline V gene has CDR1 LGHDT and CDR2 YNNKEL (reference sequence). CDR3 DNA: TGTGCCAGCAGTCCCGGGACAGGGGGGTGGGCCCAGCATTTT. This translates into CASSPGTGGWAQHF.

This clone was seen more than once but under ten times. The V call is TRBV7-9, the J call TRBJ2-7, with TRBD1 identical over 9 bases. Germline V lookup: CDR1 SEHNR, CDR2 FQNEAQ (reference sequence). The CDR3 totals 14 residues. The ends lost 5 bases at V and 1 base at J; junction bases unmatched: 3. The CDR3 region is CASSATGGSYEQYF. In DNA form, the CDR3 reads TGTGCCAGCAGCGCGACAGGGGGGTCCTACGAGCAGTACTTC.

This chain joins TRBV7-3 and TRBJ2-1, with 10 bases lining up with TRBD2. This CDR3 has 18 amino acids. Germline trimming cut 1 base from V and 7 bases from J; bases unmatched to any gene: 13. CDR1 is SGHTA, CDR2 FQGTGA, per germline. CDR3 in DNA: TGTGCCAGCAGCTTAAGGGGAGCCGGACTAGCGGTGGGGAATGAGCAGTTCTTC. Translation: CASSLRGAGLAVGNEQFF.

V gene TRBV11-2 combines with J gene TRBJ1-6, with D possibly being TRBD1 (5 bases). V dropped 6 bases and J dropped 7 bases, with 16 bases sitting between them. The CDR3 covers 15 residues. The germline V gene encodes CDR1 SGHAT and CDR2 FQNNGV. CDR3 sequence: CASRTLGVGNSPLHF. CDR3 bases: TGTGCCAGCAGGACGTTAGGGGTTGGGAATTCACCCCTCCACTTT.

J is TRBJ2-7 and V is TRBV4-3; TRBD2 matches 8 bases. This CDR3 region has 14 residues. The germline V gene encodes CDR1 LGHNA and CDR2 YSLEER. V lost 1 base and J lost 3; bases outside the gene matches: 2. CDR3 nucleotide sequence: TGCGCCAGCAGCCAAGCGGGGGGGCTCTACGAGCAGTACTTC. Protein product: CASSQAGGLYEQYF.

V is TRBV5-4 and J is TRBJ2-2; the match to TRBD2 covers 11 bases. The V and J ends lost 4 bases and 2 bases, in that order; junction bases with no gene match: 7. CDR3 length: 17 residues. In germline, CDR1 is SGHNT, CDR2 YYREEE (reference sequence). The CDR3 loop reads CASSPGLAAPNTGELFF. The CDR3 DNA reads as TGTGCCAGCAGCCCGGGACTAGCGGCCCCCAACACCGGGGAGCTGTTTTTT.

The CDR3 region has the DNA TGTGCCAGCAGCGACAATACAGGGGGCGCCAATGGCTACACCTTC. Amino acids: CASSDNTGGANGYTF. This chain connects TRBV2 to TRBJ1-2; 9 bases are a match to TRBD1. Germline V lookup: CDR1 SNHLY, CDR2 FYNNEI. J lost 6 bases, V lost 6 bases, and 11 bases had no gene match. This CDR3 has 15 amino acids.

This rearrangement joins TRBV6-5 to TRBJ1-1, with TRBD1 matching 9 bases. Trimming cost V 8 bases and J 3 bases; bases outside gene matches: 7. CDR1 and CDR2 (germline): MNHEY, SVGAGI. CDR3 length equals 14 residues. The CDR3 coding sequence is TGTGCCAGCGGACAGGGGATTGTCGACACTGAAGCTTTCTTT. It yields the protein CASGQGIVDTEAFF.

J is TRBJ1-2 and V is TRBV5-1, with 7 nucleotides matching TRBD1. The CDR3 runs to 13 residues. Per the germline V gene, CDR1 is SGHRS and CDR2 is YFSETQ. V gave up 4 bases and J gave up 6 bases; unmatched junction bases: 6. The CDR3 nucleotides read TGCGCCAGCAGCAGGGACAGAGGGAATGGCTACACCTTC. Translation: CASSRDRGNGYTF.